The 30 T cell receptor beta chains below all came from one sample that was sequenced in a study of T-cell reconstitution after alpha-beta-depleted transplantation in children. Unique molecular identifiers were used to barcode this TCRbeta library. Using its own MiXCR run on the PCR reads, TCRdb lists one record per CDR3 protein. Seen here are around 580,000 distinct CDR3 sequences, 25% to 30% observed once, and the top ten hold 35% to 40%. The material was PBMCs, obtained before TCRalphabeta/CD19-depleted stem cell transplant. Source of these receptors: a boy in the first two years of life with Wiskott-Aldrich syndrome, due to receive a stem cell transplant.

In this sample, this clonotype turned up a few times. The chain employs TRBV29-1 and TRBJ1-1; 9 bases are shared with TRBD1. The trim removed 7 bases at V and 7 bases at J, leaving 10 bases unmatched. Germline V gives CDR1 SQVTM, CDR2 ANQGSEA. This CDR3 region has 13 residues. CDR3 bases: TGCAGCGCCATACAGGGGGCCTGGTTTGAAGCTTTCTTT. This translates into CSAIQGAWFEAFF.

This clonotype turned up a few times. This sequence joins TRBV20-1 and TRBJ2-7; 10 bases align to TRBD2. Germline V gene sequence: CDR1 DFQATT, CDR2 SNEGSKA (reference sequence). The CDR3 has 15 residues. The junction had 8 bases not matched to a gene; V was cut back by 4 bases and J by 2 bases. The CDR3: CSATKAGGNPYEQYF. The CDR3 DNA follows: TGCAGTGCTACCAAAGCGGGAGGGAACCCCTACGAGCAGTACTTC.

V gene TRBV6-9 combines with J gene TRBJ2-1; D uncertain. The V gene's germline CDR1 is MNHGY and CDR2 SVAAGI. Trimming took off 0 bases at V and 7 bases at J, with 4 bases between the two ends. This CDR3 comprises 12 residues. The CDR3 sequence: CASSYSGNEQFF. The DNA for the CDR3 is TGTGCCAGCAGTTATTCGGGGAATGAGCAGTTCTTC.

The CDR3 sequence is CASSPFRGRASGDNEQFF. In DNA, the CDR3 is TGTGCCAGCAGCCCCTTTCGGGGTCGGGCTAGCGGAGACAATGAGCAGTTCTTC. V gene TRBV12-3 or TRBV12-4 combines with J gene TRBJ2-1; 7 nucleotides agree with TRBD2. The CDR3 is 18 amino acids. V trimming: 6 bases; J trimming: 5 bases; junction bases outside the gene matches: 19.

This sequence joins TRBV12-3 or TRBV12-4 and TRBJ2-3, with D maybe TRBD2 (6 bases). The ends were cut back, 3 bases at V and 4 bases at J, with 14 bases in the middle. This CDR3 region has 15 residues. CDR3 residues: CASSLTGVRADTQYF. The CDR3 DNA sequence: TGTGCCAGCAGTTTGACGGGGGTAAGGGCAGATACGCAGTATTTT.

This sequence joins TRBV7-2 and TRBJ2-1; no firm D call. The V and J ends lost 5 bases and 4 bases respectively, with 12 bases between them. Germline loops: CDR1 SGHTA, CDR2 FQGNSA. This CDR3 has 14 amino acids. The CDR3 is CASSPDRAYNEQFF. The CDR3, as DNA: TGTGCCAGCAGCCCCGATAGAGCGTACAATGAGCAGTTCTTC.

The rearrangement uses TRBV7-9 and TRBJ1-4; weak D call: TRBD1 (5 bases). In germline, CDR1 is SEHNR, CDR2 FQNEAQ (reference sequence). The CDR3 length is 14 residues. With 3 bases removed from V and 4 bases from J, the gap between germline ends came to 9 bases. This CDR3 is CASSFGTSNEKLFF. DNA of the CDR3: TGTGCCAGCAGCTTCGGGACGAGTAATGAAAAACTGTTTTTT.

For the CDR3, the DNA is TGCAGCGGGGGCTGGAGCTGCGAGCAGTACTTC. Residues: CSGGWSCEQYF. The V gene is TRBV29-1, the J gene TRBJ2-7, with TRBD1 as a possible D gene (5 bases). Germline V CDR1 and CDR2: SQVTM, ANQGSEA. This CDR3 spans 11 amino acids. Deletions cut 7 bases from V and 6 bases from J, with 13 bases between.

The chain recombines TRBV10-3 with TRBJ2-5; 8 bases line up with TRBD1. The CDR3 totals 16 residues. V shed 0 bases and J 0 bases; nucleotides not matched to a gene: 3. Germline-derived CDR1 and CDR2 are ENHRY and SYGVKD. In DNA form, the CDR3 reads TGTGCCATCAGTGAGTCTTGGGACAGGAACCAAGAGACCCAGTACTTC. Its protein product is CAISESWDRNQETQYF.

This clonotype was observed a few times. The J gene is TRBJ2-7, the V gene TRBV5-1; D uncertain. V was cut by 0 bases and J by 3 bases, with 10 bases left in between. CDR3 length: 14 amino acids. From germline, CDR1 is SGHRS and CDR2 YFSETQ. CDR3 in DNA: TGCGCCAGCAGCTTGGGCCAGGATTTCTACGAGCAGTACTTC. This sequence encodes CASSLGQDFYEQYF.

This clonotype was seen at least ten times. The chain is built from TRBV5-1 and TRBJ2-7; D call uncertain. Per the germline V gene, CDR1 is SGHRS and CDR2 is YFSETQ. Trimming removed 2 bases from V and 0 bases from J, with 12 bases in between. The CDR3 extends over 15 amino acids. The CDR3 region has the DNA TGCGCCAGCAGCTTAGTGACACCAAGCTCCTACGAGCAGTACTTC. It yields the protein CASSLVTPSSYEQYF.

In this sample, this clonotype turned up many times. CDR3 nucleotide sequence: TGTGCCAGCAGCCCCCTGGGAAACACTGAAGCTTTCTTT. Translating it yields CASSPLGNTEAFF. The chain carries TRBV18 and TRBJ1-1; D gene unclear. The V end lost 8 bases, the J end lost 2 bases, and 12 bases lay between the germline ends. CDR1 KGHSH and CDR2 LQKENI come from the germline V gene. This CDR3 region has 13 residues. The full variable domain, its missing parts supplied by reference TRBV18 and TRBJ1-1, is NAGVMQNPRHLVRRRGQEARLRCSPMKGHSHVYWYRQLPEEGLKFMVYLQKENIIDESGMPKERFSAEFPKEGPSILRIQQVVRGDSAAYFCASSPLGNTEAFFGQGTRLTVV.

For the CDR3, the DNA is TGTGCCAGCAGCCCGGGACAGGGTTGGAGGAGAACTGAAGCTTTCTTT. This codes for CASSPGQGWRRTEAFF. V and J are TRBV12-3 or TRBV12-4 and TRBJ1-1; 9 positions match TRBD1. V was pared by 6 bases and J by 5 bases, with 13 bases of the junction left unmatched. The CDR3 runs to 16 residues.

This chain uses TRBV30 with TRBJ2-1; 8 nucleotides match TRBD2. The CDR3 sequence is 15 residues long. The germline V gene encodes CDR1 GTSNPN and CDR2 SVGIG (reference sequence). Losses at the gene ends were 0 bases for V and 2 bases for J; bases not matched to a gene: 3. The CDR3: CAWSVSGGPYNEQFF. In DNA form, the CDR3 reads TGTGCCTGGAGTGTCTCGGGAGGGCCCTACAATGAGCAGTTCTTC.

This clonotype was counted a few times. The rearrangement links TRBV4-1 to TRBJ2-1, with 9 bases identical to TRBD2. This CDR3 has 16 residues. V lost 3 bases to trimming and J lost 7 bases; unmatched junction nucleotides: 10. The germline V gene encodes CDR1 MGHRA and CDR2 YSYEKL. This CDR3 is CASSQQPGTSRNEQFF. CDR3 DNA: TGCGCCAGCAGCCAGCAACCCGGGACTAGCCGTAATGAGCAGTTCTTC.

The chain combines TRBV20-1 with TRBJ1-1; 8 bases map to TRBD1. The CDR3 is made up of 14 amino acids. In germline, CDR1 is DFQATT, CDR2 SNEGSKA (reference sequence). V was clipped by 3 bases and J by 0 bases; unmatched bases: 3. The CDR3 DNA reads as TGCAGTGCTAGCAGGGGGCTCATGAACACTGAAGCTTTCTTT. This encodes CSASRGLMNTEAFF.

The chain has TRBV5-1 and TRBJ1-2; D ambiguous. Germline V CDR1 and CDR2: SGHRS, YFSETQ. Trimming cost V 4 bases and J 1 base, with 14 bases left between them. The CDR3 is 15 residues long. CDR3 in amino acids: CASSPYRRNNYGYTF. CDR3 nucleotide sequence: TGCGCCAGCAGCCCTTATCGCAGAAATAACTATGGCTACACCTTC.

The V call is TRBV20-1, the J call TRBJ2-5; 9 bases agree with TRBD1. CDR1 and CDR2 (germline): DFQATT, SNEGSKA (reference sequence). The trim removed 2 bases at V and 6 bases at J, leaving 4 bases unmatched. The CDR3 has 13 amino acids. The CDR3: CSARPGQGKTQYF. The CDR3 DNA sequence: TGCAGTGCTAGACCGGGACAGGGCAAGACCCAGTACTTC.

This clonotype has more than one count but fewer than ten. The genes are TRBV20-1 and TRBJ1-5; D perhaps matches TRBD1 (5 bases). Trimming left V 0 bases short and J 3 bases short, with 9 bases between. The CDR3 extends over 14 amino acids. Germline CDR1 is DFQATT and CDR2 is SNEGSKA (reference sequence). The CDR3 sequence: CSARDSGVNQPQHF. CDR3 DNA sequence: TGCAGTGCTAGAGATTCGGGGGTCAATCAGCCCCAGCATTTT.

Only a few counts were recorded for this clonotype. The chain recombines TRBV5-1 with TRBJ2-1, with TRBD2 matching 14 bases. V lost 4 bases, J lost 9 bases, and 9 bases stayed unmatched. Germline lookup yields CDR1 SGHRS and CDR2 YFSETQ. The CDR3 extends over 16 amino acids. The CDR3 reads CASSLSGLAGGSEQFF. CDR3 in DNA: TGCGCCAGCAGCCTGAGCGGACTAGCGGGAGGAAGTGAGCAGTTCTTC.

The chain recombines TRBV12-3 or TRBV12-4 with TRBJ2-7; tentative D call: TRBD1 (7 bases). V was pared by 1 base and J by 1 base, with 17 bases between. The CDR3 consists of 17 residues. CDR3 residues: CASSLEGLAGGSYEQYF. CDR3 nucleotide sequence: TGTGCCAGCAGTTTAGAGGGGTTGGCAGGGGGGTCCTACGAGCAGTACTTC.

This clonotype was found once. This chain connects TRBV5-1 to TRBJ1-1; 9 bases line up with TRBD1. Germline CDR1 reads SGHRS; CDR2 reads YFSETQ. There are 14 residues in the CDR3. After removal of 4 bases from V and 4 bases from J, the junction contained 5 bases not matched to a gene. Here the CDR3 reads CASSPAQGATEAFF. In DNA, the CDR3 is TGCGCCAGCAGCCCCGCACAGGGGGCCACTGAAGCTTTCTTT.

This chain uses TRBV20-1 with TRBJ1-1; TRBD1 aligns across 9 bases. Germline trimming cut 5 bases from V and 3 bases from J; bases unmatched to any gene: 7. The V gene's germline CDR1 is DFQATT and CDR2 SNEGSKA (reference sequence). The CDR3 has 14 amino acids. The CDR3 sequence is CSAGGQGGYTEAFF. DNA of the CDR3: TGCAGTGCTGGGGGACAGGGCGGTTACACTGAAGCTTTCTTT.

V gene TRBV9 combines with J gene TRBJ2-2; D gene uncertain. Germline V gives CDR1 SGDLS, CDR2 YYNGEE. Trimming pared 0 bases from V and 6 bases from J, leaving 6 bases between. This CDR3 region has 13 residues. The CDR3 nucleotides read TGTGCCAGCAGCGTAGGTGGGCCCGGGGAGCTGTTTTTT. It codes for CASSVGGPGELFF.

The chain's CDR3 is CASSDRGGTGELFF. In DNA form, the CDR3 reads TGTGCCAGCAGCGACAGGGGCGGAACCGGGGAGCTGTTTTTT. The chain couples TRBV27 to TRBJ2-2; 8 bases align to TRBD1. V shed 6 bases and J 5 bases; nucleotides not matched to a gene: 5. Germline-derived CDR1 and CDR2 are MNHEY and SMNVEV (reference sequence). CDR3 length: 14 amino acids.

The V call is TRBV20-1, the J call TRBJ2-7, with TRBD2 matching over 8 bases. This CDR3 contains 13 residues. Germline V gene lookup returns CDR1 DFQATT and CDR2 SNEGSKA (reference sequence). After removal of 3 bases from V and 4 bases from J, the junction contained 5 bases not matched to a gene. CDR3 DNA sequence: TGCAGTGCTAGCCCCGGGAGGGCTTACGAGCAGTACTTC. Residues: CSASPGRAYEQYF.

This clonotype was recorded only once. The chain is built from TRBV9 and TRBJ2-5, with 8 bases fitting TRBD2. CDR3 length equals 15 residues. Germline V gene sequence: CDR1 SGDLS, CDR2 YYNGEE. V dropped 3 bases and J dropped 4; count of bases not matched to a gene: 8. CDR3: CASSEGGLGGETQYF. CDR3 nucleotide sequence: TGTGCCAGCAGCGAGGGGGGACTAGGTGGAGAGACCCAGTACTTC.

Here the CDR3 DNA reads TGTGCCAGCAGCCAAGATCGGGAATACGAGCAGTACTTC. As protein: CASSQDREYEQYF. The chain recombines TRBV4-2 with TRBJ2-7, with D possibly being TRBD2 (5 bases). The V gene lost 0 bases and the J gene lost 4 bases, with 7 bases spanning the gap. Germline V CDR1 and CDR2: LGHNA, YNFKEQ. This CDR3 has 13 residues.

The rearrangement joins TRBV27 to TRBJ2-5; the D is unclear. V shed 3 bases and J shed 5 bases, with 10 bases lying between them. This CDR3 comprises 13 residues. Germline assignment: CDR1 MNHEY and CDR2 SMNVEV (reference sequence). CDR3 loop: CASSFGRHETQYF. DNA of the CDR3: TGTGCCAGCAGTTTCGGCAGACACGAGACCCAGTACTTC.

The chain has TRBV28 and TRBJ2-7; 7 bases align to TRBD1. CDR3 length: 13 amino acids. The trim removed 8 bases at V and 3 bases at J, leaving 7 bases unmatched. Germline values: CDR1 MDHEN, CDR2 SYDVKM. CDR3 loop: CASWDRDNYEQYF. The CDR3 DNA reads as TGTGCCAGCTGGGACAGAGATAACTACGAGCAGTACTTC.